This T cell receptor (beta chain) emerged from a study of shared clonotypes between healthy human individuals. Notes on the study in general: Naive subsets typically showed greater estimated richness than memory subsets. Four donors had 4% to 6.5% of their naive CD4 clonotypes in common.

Naive CD8 isolation took CD45RO-negative cells positively selected for CCR7 and excluded terminally differentiated effector memory CD45RA+ cells. Every donor was a Caucasian adult from Nashville, Tennessee. In this sample, this clone turned up a few times. Its antigen is currently unknown. Deep was the level used in running the assay. Repertoires were generated with immunoSEQ multiplex PCR, while TCRdb's copy carries only in-frame clones and drops some. Among hundreds of thousands of clones listed, approximately 96% were seen once. The sequenced material came from naive CD8+ T cells sorted from blood. The source of this sequence is a woman under 40 in good health.

For the CDR3, the DNA is TGTGCCAGCATGTCCCCCGGACGGAGCTCCTACAATGAGCAGTTCTTC. This sequence encodes CASMSPGRSSYNEQFF. This chain joins TRBV28 and TRBJ2-1; D remains ambiguous. With 7 bases removed from V and 0 bases from J, the gap between germline ends came to 16 bases. CDR3 length: 16 amino acids. The V gene's germline CDR1 is MDHEN and CDR2 SYDVKM.